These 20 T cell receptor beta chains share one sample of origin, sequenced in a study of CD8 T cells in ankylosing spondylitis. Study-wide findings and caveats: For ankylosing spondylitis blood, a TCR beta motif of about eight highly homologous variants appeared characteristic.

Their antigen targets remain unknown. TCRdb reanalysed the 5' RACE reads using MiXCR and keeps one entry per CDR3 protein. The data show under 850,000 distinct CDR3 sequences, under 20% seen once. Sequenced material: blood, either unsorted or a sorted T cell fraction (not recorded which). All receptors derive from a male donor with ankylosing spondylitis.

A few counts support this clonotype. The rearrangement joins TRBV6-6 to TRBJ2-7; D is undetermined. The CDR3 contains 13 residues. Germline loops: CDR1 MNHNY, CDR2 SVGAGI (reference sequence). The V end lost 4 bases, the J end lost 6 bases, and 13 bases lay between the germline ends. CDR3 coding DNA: TGTGCCAGCAGTTTCATCGGGTCCGGCGAGCAGTACTTC. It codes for CASSFIGSGEQYF.

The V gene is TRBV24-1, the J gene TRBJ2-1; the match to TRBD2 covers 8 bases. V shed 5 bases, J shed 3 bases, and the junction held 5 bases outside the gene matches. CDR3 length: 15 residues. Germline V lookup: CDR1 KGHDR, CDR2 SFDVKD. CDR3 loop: CATSAISGNYNEQFF. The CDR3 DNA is TGTGCCACCAGTGCTATTAGCGGGAACTACAATGAGCAGTTCTTC.

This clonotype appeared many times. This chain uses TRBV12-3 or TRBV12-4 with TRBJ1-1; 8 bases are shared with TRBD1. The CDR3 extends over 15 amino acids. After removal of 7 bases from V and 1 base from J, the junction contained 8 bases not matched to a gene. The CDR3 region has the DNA TGTGCCAGCAACCCACCCGGACAGGGGAACACTGAAGCTTTCTTT. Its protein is CASNPPGQGNTEAFF.

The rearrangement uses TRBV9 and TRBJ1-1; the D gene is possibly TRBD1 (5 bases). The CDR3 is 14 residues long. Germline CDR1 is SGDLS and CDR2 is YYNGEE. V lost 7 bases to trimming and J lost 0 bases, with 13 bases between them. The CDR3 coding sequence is TGTGCCAGCTCCCCAGGGAACCTGAACACTGAAGCTTTCTTT. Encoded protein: CASSPGNLNTEAFF.

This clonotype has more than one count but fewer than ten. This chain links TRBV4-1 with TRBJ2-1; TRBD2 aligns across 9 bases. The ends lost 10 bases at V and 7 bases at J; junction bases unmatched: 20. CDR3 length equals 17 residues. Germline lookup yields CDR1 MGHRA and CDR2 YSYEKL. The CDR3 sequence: CATSGGLAIDVANEQFF. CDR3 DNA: TGCGCCACCAGTGGGGGACTAGCAATAGATGTGGCGAATGAGCAGTTCTTC.

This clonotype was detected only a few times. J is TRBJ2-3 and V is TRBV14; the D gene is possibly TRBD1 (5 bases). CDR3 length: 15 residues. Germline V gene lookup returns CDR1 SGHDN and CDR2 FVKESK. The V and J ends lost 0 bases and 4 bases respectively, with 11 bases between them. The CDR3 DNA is TGTGCCAGCAGCCAAGATGTGGACACGCCAGATACGCAGTATTTT. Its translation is CASSQDVDTPDTQYF. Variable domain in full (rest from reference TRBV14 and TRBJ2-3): EAGVTQFPSHSVIEKGQTVTLRCDPISGHDNLYWYRRVMGKEIKFLLHFVKESKQDESGMPNNRFLAERTGGTYSTLKVQPAELEDSGVYFCASSQDVDTPDTQYFGPGTRLTVL.

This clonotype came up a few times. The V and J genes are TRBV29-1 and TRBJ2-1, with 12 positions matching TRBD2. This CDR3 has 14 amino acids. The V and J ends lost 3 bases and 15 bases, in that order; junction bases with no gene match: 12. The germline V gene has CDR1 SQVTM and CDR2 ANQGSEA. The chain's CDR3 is CSVDNPSGRVDPFF. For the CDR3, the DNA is TGCAGCGTTGATAATCCTAGCGGGAGGGTGGATCCGTTCTTC.

CDR3 in amino acids: CASSLGAAWETQYF. The CDR3 coding sequence is TGCGCCAGCAGCTTGGGTGCGGCTTGGGAGACCCAGTACTTC. This chain connects TRBV5-1 to TRBJ2-5; D not resolved. The CDR3 is made up of 14 amino acids. The germline CDR1 and CDR2 sequences are SGHRS and YFSETQ. V was cut by 0 bases and J by 5 bases, with 11 bases left in between.

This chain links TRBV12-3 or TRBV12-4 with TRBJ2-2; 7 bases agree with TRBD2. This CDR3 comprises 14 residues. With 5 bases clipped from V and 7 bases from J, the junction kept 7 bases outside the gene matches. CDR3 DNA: TGTGCCAGCAGTCTGCTGGGGGGGGTCGGGGAGCTGTTTTTT. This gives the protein CASSLLGGVGELFF.

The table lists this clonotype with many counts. CDR3 DNA sequence: TGTGCCAGCAGCCCCAGGGGGCGAGACCTCGAGCCCCAGCATTTT. As protein: CASSPRGRDLEPQHF. The chain couples TRBV7-8 to TRBJ1-5; 8 positions match TRBD1. The CDR3 length is 15 residues. The germline gives CDR1 SGHVS, CDR2 FQNEAQ. Trimming at V came to 5 bases and at J to 8 bases, leaving 11 bases not matched to a gene.

The CDR3 DNA reads TGTGCCAGCAGCAAACTAGCGGGGGGGAATGAGCAGTTCTTC. Amino acids: CASSKLAGGNEQFF. V usage is TRBV28 and J usage is TRBJ2-1, with 13 positions matching TRBD2. The CDR3 loop spans 14 amino acids. CDR1 and CDR2 (germline): MDHEN, SYDVKM. The trim removed 6 bases at V and 7 bases at J, leaving 3 bases unmatched. Complete variable domain (other parts from reference TRBV28 and TRBJ2-1): DVKVTQSSRYLVKRTGEKVFLECVQDMDHENMFWYRQDPGLGLRLIYFSYDVKMKEKGDIPEGYSVSREKKERFSLILESASTNQTSMYLCASSKLAGGNEQFFGPGTRLTVL.

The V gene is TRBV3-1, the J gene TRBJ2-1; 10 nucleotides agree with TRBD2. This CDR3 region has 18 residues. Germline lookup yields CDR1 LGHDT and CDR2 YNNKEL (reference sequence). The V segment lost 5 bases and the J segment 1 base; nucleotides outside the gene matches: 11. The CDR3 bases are TGTGCCAGCAGCTCCGGGGTAGCGGGAGGTAGGTCCTACAATGAGCAGTTCTTC. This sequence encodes CASSSGVAGGRSYNEQFF.

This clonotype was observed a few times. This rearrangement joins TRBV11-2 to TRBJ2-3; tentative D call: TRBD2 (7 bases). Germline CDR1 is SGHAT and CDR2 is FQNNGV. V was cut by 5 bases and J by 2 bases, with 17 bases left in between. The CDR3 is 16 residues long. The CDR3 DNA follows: TGTGCCAGCAGCCCCGGTTCGGGGGGCATCACAGATACGCAGTATTTT. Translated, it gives CASSPGSGGITDTQYF.

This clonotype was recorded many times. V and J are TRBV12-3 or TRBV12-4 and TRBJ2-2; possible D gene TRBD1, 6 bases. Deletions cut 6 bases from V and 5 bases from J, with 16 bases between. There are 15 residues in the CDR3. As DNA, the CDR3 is TGTGCCAGCAGGACTTTGGACAGTCGGACCGGGGAGCTGTTTTTT. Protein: CASRTLDSRTGELFF.

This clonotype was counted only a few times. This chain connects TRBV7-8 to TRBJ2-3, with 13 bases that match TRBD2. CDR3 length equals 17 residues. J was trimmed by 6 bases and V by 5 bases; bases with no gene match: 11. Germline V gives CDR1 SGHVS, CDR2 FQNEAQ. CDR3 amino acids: CASSTEGLAGTLDTQYF. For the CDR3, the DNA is TGTGCCAGCAGCACAGAGGGACTAGCGGGGACCTTGGATACGCAGTATTTT.

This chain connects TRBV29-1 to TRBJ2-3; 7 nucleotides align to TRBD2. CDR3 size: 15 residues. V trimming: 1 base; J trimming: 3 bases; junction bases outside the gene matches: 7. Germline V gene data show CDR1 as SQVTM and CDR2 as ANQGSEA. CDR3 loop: CSVEGVAGGTDTQYF. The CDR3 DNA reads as TGCAGCGTTGAAGGAGTAGCGGGTGGGACAGATACGCAGTATTTT.

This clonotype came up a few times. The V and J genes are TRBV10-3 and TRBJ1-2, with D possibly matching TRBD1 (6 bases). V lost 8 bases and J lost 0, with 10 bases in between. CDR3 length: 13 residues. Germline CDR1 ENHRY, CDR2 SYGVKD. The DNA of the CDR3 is TGTGCCATCCGGACAGAAACTAACTATGGCTACACCTTC. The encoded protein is CAIRTETNYGYTF.

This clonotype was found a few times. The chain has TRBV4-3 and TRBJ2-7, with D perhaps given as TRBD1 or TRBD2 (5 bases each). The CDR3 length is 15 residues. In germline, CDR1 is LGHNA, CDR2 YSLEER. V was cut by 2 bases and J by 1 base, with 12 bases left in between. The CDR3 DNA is TGCGCCAGCAGCCAATCAAGGGACCCTTCCTACGAGCAGTACTTC. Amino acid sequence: CASSQSRDPSYEQYF.

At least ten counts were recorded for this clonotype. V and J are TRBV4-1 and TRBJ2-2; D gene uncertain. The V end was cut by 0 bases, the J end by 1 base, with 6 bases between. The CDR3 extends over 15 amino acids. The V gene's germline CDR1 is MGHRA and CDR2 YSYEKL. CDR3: CASSQEALNTGELFF. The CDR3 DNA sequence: TGCGCCAGCAGCCAAGAGGCACTGAACACCGGGGAGCTGTTTTTT.

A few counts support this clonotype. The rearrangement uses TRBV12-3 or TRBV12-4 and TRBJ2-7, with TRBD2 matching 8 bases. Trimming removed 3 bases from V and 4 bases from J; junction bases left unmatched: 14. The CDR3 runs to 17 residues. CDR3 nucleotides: TGTGCCAGCAGTTTGGGGCAGCGCAAGCGGGAGTATTACGAGCAGTACTTC. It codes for CASSLGQRKREYYEQYF.